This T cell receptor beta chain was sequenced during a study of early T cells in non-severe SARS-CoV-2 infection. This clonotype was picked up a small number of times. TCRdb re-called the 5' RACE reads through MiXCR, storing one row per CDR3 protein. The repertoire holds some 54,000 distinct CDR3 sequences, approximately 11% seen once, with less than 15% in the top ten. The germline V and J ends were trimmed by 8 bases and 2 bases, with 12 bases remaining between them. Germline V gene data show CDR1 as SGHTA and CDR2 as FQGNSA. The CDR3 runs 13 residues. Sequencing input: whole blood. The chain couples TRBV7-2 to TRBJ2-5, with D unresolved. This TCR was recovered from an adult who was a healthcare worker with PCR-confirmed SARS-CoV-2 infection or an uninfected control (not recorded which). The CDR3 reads CASGGPEQETQYF. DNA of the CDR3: TGTGCCAGCGGTGGACCCGAGCAAGAGACCCAGTACTTC.